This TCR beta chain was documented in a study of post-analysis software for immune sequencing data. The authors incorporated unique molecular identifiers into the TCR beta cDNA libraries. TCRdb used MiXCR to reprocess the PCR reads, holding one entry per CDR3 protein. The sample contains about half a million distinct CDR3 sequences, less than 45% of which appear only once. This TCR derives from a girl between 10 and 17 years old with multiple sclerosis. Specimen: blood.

The CDR3 is CASSLSVGLNGELFF. The CDR3 DNA is TGTGCCAGCAGTTTATCCGTAGGGCTCAACGGGGAGCTGTTTTTT. The chain links TRBV28 to TRBJ2-2; D is undetermined. This CDR3 has 15 residues. V lost 1 base and J 7 bases, leaving 13 bases between the germline ends. Germline CDR1 is MDHEN and CDR2 is SYDVKM.